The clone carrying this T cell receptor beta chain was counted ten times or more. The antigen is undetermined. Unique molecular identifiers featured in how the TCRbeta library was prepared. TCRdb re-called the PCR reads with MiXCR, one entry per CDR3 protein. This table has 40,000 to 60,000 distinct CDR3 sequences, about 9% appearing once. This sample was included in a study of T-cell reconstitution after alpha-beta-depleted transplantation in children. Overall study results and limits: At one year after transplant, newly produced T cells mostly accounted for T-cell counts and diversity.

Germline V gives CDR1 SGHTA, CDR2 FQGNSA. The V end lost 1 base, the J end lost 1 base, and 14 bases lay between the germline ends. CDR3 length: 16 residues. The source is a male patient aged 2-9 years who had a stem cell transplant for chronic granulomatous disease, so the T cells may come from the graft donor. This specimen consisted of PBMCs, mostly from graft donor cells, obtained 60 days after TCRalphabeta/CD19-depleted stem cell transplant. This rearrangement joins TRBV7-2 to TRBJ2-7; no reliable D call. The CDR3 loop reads CASSLVGRKVSYEQYF. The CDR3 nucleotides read TGTGCCAGCAGCTTAGTAGGCAGGAAGGTATCCTACGAGCAGTACTTC. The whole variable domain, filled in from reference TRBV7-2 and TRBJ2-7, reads GAGVSQSPSNKVTEKGKDVELRCDPISGHTALYWYRQSLGQGLEFLIYFQGNSAPDKSGLPSDRFSAERTGGSVSTLTIQRTQQEDSAVYLCASSLVGRKVSYEQYFGPGTRLTVT.